Each of the 25 T cell receptor beta chains below was sequenced from the same sample in a study of T cell repertoires in cytomegalovirus infection. TCRdb fed the reads into MiXCR, producing one record per CDR3 protein. The sample contains about 260,000 distinct CDR3 sequences, around 13% of which appear only once. The sample consisted of PBMCs. The receptors come from a human donor in good health (CMV status not recorded). Some clones in this sample may be carry-over from other donors' samples.

This clonotype has just a few counts. This chain uses TRBV2 with TRBJ1-2; D gene ambiguous. Deletions cut 6 bases from V and 4 bases from J, with 9 bases between. This CDR3 region has 12 residues. The germline V gene has CDR1 SNHLY and CDR2 FYNNEI. CDR3 DNA: TGTGCCAGCAGGTCGGATGGCTATGGCTACACCTTC. This encodes CASRSDGYGYTF.

This clonotype was recorded a few times. The J gene is TRBJ1-3, the V gene TRBV11-3; no clear D. CDR1 SGHNT and CDR2 YENEEA come from the germline V gene. The length of the CDR3 is 13 residues. V was trimmed by 0 bases and J by 4 bases, leaving 4 bases between them. CDR3: CASSLDEGNTIYF. DNA of the CDR3: TGTGCCAGCAGCTTAGATGAAGGAAACACCATATATTTT.

This clonotype has ten or more counts. This sequence joins TRBV12-3 or TRBV12-4 and TRBJ2-7; maybe TRBD1 (6 bases). CDR3 length: 14 residues. V gave up 10 bases and J gave up 0 bases, with 16 bases separating them. The CDR3 is CATTMDSYSYEQYF. CDR3 bases: TGTGCCACCACAATGGACAGCTACTCCTACGAGCAGTACTTC.

The genes are TRBV15 and TRBJ1-6, with unresolved D. The CDR3 has 15 amino acids. V lost 3 bases and J lost 6, with 12 bases in between. Germline CDR1 and CDR2: LNHNV and YYDKDF (reference sequence). CDR3 in amino acids: CATSSFRAPNSPLHF. CDR3 nucleotide sequence: TGTGCCACCAGCAGCTTCCGGGCCCCTAATTCACCCCTCCACTTT.

This clonotype was counted a few times. The J gene is TRBJ1-5, the V gene TRBV6-2 or TRBV6-3, with TRBD1 as a possible D gene (5 bases). The CDR3 covers 14 residues. Germline V gene sequence: CDR1 MNHEY, CDR2 SVGEGT. Trimming shortened V by 6 bases and J by 7 bases, and 16 bases separated the two germline ends. CDR3 nucleotides: TGTGCCAGCAGCCGGACCGGGGCCGGGCAGCCCCAGCATTTT. Translated: CASSRTGAGQPQHF.

This clonotype was observed a handful of times. The chain combines TRBV29-1 with TRBJ2-5; 8 nucleotides agree with TRBD1. CDR1 SQVTM and CDR2 ANQGSEA come from the germline V gene. The CDR3 has 13 residues. CDR3 DNA: TGCAGTGGACAGGGCTCGTACCAAGAGACCCAGTACTTC. Amino acid sequence: CSGQGSYQETQYF.

This clonotype was counted many times. The J gene is TRBJ2-7, the V gene TRBV20-1, with 8 nucleotides matching TRBD2. V lost 6 bases to trimming and J lost 4 bases; unmatched junction nucleotides: 8. The CDR3 runs 13 residues. CDR1 and CDR2 from the germline V gene are DFQATT and SNEGSKA (reference sequence). CDR3 DNA sequence: TGCAGTGCCCAGGATGGCGGGGGGTACGAGCAGTACTTC. It is translated as CSAQDGGGYEQYF.

This clonotype has ten or more counts. The V call is TRBV20-1, the J call TRBJ2-7, with TRBD2 identical over 9 bases. Germline trimming cut 2 bases from V and 5 bases from J; bases unmatched to any gene: 10. The length of the CDR3 is 15 residues. In germline, CDR1 is DFQATT, CDR2 SNEGSKA (reference sequence). This CDR3 is CSARRPSGKMDEQYF. Here the CDR3 DNA reads TGCAGTGCTAGACGGCCTAGCGGGAAAATGGACGAGCAGTACTTC.

This clonotype was observed a few times. Given a much more abundant clone one base away, this may be a read error. The missing conserved phenylalanine or tryptophan at the end of this CDR3 makes a read error likely. This rearrangement joins TRBV7-2 to TRBJ2-7; D could derive from TRBD1 or TRBD2 (5 bases each). Germline CDR1 and CDR2: SGHTA and FQGNSA. The V end was cut by 3 bases, the J end by 4 bases, with 19 bases between. The CDR3 has 16 residues. The CDR3 is CASSFLVWGSGYEQYS. CDR3 sequence (DNA): TGTGCCAGCAGCTTCCTGGTGTGGGGGTCCGGATACGAGCAGTACTCC.

This clonotype was seen a handful of times. The V call is TRBV20-1, the J call TRBJ1-3, with D hard to call. The germline V gene has CDR1 DFQATT and CDR2 SNEGSKA (reference sequence). Between the trimmed V and J ends, which lost 5 bases and 0 bases, there was a span of 11 bases. The CDR3 is made up of 14 amino acids. The CDR3 DNA reads TGCAGTGCTCCTCAGGAAAACTCTGGAAACACCATATATTTT. Its translation: CSAPQENSGNTIYF.

The chain joins TRBV18 to TRBJ1-5; TRBD1 agrees at 7 bases. CDR1 KGHSH and CDR2 LQKENI come from the germline V gene. Trimming cost V 8 bases and J 4 bases; bases outside gene matches: 5. The CDR3 has 13 amino acids. CDR3 bases: TGTGCCAGCCGGGGACAGTCGAATCAGCCCCAGCATTTT. Its translation: CASRGQSNQPQHF.

This clonotype appeared a few times. The rearrangement joins TRBV6-2 or TRBV6-3 to TRBJ1-2, with TRBD1 matching over 7 bases. Losses at the gene ends were 5 bases for V and 0 bases for J; bases not matched to a gene: 12. The germline V gene encodes CDR1 MNHEY and CDR2 SVGEGT. This CDR3 region has 17 residues. This CDR3 reads CASSPTGTAPSNYGYTF. The CDR3 nucleotides are TGTGCCAGCAGTCCGACTGGGACAGCCCCTTCTAACTATGGCTACACCTTC.

This clonotype was seen more than once but under ten times. The rearrangement uses TRBV20-1 and TRBJ2-7; tentative D call: TRBD1 (5 bases). Per germline, CDR1 DFQATT and CDR2 SNEGSKA (reference sequence). V was pared by 3 bases and J by 6 bases, with 15 bases between. The CDR3 totals 13 residues. The chain's CDR3 is CSASVGARGEQYF. The CDR3 DNA reads as TGCAGTGCTAGCGTTGGGGCGAGAGGCGAGCAGTACTTC.

This clonotype was recorded a few times. CDR3: CASLDRDKDSPLHF. CDR3 sequence (DNA): TGTGCCAGCCTGGACAGGGACAAGGATTCACCCCTCCACTTT. The V call is TRBV2, the J call TRBJ1-6; 8 bases align to TRBD1. Trimming took 8 bases from V and 8 from J; bases not matched to a gene: 8. Germline V lookup: CDR1 SNHLY, CDR2 FYNNEI. This CDR3 region has 14 residues.

This clonotype turned up a few times. The chain is built from TRBV9 and TRBJ1-1; maybe TRBD1 (5 bases). This CDR3 is 17 amino acids long. Germline CDR1 is SGDLS and CDR2 is YYNGEE. V was pared by 3 bases and J by 4 bases, with 22 bases between. The CDR3 region is CASSDNYRDLKATEAFF. The CDR3 nucleotides are TGTGCCAGCAGCGATAACTACCGGGACCTAAAGGCCACTGAAGCTTTCTTT.

This clonotype was picked up many times. The chain combines TRBV20-1 with TRBJ1-1; a weak D match, TRBD1 (6 bases). CDR1 and CDR2 (germline): DFQATT, SNEGSKA (reference sequence). This CDR3 is 13 amino acids long. V was cut by 6 bases and J by 2 bases, with 13 bases left in between. The CDR3 coding sequence is TGCAGTGCACGGGACACTATAAACACTGAAGCTTTCTTT. This translates into CSARDTINTEAFF.

This clonotype was counted a few times. The chain uses TRBV25-1 and TRBJ2-7; 8 positions match TRBD1. The V and J ends lost 8 bases and 4 bases, in that order; junction bases with no gene match: 7. This CDR3 region has 13 residues. The V gene's germline CDR1 is MGHDK and CDR2 SYGVNS. The CDR3 nucleotides read TGTGCCAGCTCCGGACAGGGAGAATACGAGCAGTACTTC. Amino acids: CASSGQGEYEQYF.

This clonotype appeared many times. The chain combines TRBV7-3 with TRBJ2-2; 10 nucleotides agree with TRBD2. This CDR3 has 17 amino acids. Germline V gene lookup returns CDR1 SGHTA and CDR2 FQGTGA. V dropped 3 bases and J dropped 4; count of bases not matched to a gene: 8. CDR3 in DNA: TGTGCCAGCAGCTTTTTCTCGATAGCGGGAGGCACCGGGGAGCTGTTTTTT. Its protein is CASSFFSIAGGTGELFF.

This clonotype was seen many times. The chain uses TRBV7-8 and TRBJ1-6; D gene ambiguous. Germline V lookup: CDR1 SGHVS, CDR2 FQNEAQ. The ends were cut back, 5 bases at V and 0 bases at J, with 14 bases in the middle. The CDR3 has 17 residues. CDR3 sequence reads: CASSLDGPSSYNSPLHF. CDR3 DNA: TGTGCCAGCAGCCTCGACGGTCCTAGCTCCTATAATTCACCCCTCCACTTT.

This clonotype has more than one count but fewer than ten. The rearrangement joins TRBV5-5 to TRBJ1-5, with D perhaps TRBD1 (5 bases). The CDR3 loop spans 14 amino acids. The V end was cut by 4 bases, the J end by 5 bases, with 13 bases between. Germline values: CDR1 SGHKS, CDR2 YYEKEE (reference sequence). CDR3 sequence: CASSLGQVYQPQHF. CDR3 sequence (DNA): TGTGCCAGCAGCCTGGGGCAGGTCTATCAGCCCCAGCATTTT.

This clonotype has just a few counts. The chain is built from TRBV7-9 and TRBJ2-1; TRBD1 matches 9 bases. CDR1 is SEHNR and CDR2 is FQNEAQ in the germline V gene (reference sequence). J lost 4 bases, V lost 5 bases, and 6 bases had no gene match. The CDR3 sequence is 15 residues long. In nucleotides, the CDR3 is TGTGCCAGCAGCAGGACAGGGGAAGGGTACAATGAGCAGTTCTTC. Translating it yields CASSRTGEGYNEQFF.

As regards this clonotype: Germline is not matched at one junction end, which may reflect a read error. This rearrangement joins TRBV5-1 to TRBJ2-7; D perhaps matches TRBD1 (8 bases). The CDR3 consists of 15 residues. The V gene's germline CDR1 is SGHRS and CDR2 YFSETQ. The DNA of the CDR3 is TGCGCCAACAGCAAAAGAACAGGGGGGGCCTACGAGCAGTACTTC. Translation gives CANSKRTGGAYEQYF.

The chain uses TRBV29-1 and TRBJ2-1; D is undetermined. The CDR3 loop spans 13 amino acids. V lost 7 bases to trimming and J lost 4 bases, with 14 bases between them. The germline CDR1 and CDR2 sequences are SQVTM and ANQGSEA. This chain's CDR3 is CSAHLDVYNEQFF. DNA of the CDR3: TGCAGCGCCCACCTTGACGTTTACAATGAGCAGTTCTTC.

There are a few counts of this clonotype. This chain joins TRBV6-2 or TRBV6-3 and TRBJ2-1; 15 nucleotides align to TRBD2. There are 19 residues in the CDR3. Germline CDR1 and CDR2: MNHEY and SVGEGT. The ends lost 7 bases at V and 6 bases at J; junction bases unmatched: 16. The CDR3 DNA is TGTGCCAGCACCGGCTCGGGACTAGCGGGAGGATGGCACCTCAATGAGCAGTTCTTC. Protein: CASTGSGLAGGWHLNEQFF.

The rearrangement links TRBV29-1 to TRBJ2-3; D is ambiguous. The CDR3 runs to 11 residues. With 8 bases removed from V and 4 bases from J, the gap between germline ends came to 10 bases. The germline V gene has CDR1 SQVTM and CDR2 ANQGSEA. DNA of the CDR3: TGCAGCTTCGACCCGTCAGATACGCAGTATTTT. Its translation: CSFDPSDTQYF.